This entry lists 2 T cell receptor beta chains sequenced from one sample in a study of blood T cell repertoires in COVID-19. Method: immunoSEQ multiplex PCR; TCRdb's copy keeps in-frame clones and lacks some. The sample consists of 95,000 to 150,000 clones, about four fifths of them appearing once. The sequenced sample consisted of peripheral blood. Receptor source: a man in his sixties with active or convalescent COVID-19.

The chain recombines TRBV7-2 with TRBJ2-4; TRBD2 agrees at 7 bases. The V gene end was trimmed by 0 bases and the J gene end by 7 bases; junction bases not matched to a gene: 9. The CDR3 is 16 residues long. Germline CDR1 SGHTA, CDR2 FQGNSA. The CDR3 loop reads CASSLAGLPPGNIQYF. CDR3 bases: TGTGCCAGCAGCTTAGCGGGACTACCGCCTGGGAACATTCAGTACTTC.

The CDR3 nucleotides read TGTGCCAGCAGTTTTCCCAACAGGGGCTATGGCTACACCTTC. Encoded protein: CASSFPNRGYGYTF. The chain links TRBV28 to TRBJ1-2; TRBD1 aligns across 7 bases. The CDR3 is made up of 14 amino acids. The junction had 5 bases not matched to a gene; V was cut back by 3 bases and J by 4 bases. Germline values: CDR1 MDHEN, CDR2 SYDVKM.